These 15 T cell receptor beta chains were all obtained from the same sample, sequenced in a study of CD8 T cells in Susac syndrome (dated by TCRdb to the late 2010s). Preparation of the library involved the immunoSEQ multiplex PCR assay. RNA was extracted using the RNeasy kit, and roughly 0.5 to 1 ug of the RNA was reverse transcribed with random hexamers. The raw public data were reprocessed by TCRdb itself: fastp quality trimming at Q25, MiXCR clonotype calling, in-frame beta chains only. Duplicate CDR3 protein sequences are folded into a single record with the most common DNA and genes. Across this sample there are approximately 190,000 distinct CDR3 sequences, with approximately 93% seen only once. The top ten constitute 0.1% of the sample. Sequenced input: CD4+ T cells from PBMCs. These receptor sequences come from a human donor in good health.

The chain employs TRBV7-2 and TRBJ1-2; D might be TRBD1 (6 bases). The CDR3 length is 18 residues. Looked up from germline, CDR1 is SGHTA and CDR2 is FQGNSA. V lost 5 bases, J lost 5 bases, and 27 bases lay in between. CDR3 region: CASSVHLAGARGTYGYTF. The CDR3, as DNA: TGTGCCAGCAGCGTACACTTAGCCGGGGCCAGGGGCACGTATGGCTACACCTTC.

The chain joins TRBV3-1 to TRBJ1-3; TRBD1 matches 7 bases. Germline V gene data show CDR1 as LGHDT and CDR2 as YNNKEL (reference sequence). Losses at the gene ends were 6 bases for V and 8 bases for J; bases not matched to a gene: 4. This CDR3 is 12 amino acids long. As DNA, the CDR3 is TGTGCCAGCAGGGCAGGGGGTTACACCATATATTTT. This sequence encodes CASRAGGYTIYF.

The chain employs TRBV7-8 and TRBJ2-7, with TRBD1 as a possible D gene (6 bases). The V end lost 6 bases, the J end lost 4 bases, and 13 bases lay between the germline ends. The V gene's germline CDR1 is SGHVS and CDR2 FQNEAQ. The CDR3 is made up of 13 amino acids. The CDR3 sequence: CASSPIQGYEQYV. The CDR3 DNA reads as TGTGCCAGCAGTCCAATTCAGGGGTACGAGCAGTACGTC.

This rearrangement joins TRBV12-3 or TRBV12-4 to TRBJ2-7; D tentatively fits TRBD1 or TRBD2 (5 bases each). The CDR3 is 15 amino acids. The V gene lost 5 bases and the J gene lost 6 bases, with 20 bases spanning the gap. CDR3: CASSPRVHQTSEQYF. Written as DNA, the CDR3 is TGTGCCAGCAGTCCCAGGGTTCATCAAACTAGCGAGCAGTACTTC.

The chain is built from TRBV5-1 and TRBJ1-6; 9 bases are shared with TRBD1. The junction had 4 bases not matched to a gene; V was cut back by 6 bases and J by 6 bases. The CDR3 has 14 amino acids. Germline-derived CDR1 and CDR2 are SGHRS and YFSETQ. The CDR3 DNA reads TGCGCCAGCACCGGGACAGGGACTAATTCACCCCTCCACTTT. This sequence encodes CASTGTGTNSPLHF.

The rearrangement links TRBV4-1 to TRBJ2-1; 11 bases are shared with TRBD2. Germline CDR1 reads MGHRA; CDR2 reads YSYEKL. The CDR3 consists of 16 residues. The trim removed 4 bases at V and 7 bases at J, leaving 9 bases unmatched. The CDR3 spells CASSLSPSGGWNEQFF. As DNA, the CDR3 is TGCGCCAGCAGCCTCTCCCCTAGCGGGGGGTGGAATGAGCAGTTCTTC.

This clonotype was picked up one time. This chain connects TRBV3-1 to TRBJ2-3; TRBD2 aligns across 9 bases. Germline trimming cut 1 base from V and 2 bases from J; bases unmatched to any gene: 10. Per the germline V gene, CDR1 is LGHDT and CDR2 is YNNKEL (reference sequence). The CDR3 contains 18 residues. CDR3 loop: CASSQAFGAGGTTDTQYF. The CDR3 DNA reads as TGTGCCAGCAGCCAAGCCTTCGGAGCGGGGGGTACCACAGATACGCAGTATTTT.

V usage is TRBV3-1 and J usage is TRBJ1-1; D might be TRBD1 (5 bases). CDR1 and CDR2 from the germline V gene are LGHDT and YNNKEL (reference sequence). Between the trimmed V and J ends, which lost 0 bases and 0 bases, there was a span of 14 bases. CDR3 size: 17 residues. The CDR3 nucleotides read TGTGCCAGCAGCCAAGAACGAATGACAGTTATGAACACTGAAGCTTTCTTT. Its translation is CASSQERMTVMNTEAFF.

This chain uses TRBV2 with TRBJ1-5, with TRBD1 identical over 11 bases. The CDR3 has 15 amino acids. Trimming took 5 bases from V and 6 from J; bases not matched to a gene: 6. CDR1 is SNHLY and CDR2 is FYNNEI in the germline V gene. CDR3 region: CASSPGQGAIQPQHF. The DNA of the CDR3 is TGTGCCAGCAGTCCTGGACAGGGGGCTATTCAGCCCCAGCATTTT.

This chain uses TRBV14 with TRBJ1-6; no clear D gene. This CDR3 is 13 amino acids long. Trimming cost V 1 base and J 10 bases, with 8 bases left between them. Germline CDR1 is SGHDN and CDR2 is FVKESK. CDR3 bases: TGTGCCAGCAGCCAAGGACTTGTATCACCCCTCCACTTT. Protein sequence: CASSQGLVSPLHF.

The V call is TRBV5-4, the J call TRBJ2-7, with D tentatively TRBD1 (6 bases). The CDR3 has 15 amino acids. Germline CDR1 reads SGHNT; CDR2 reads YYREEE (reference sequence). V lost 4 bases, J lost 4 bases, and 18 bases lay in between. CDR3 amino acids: CASSIDPGQIYEQYV. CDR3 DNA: TGTGCCAGCAGCATTGACCCCGGACAGATTTACGAGCAGTACGTC.

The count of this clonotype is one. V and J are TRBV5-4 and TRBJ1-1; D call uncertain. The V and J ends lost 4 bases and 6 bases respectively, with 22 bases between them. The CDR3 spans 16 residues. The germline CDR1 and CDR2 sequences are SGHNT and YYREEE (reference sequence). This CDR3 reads CASSTSRRDKKAEAFF. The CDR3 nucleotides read TGTGCCAGCAGCACCTCGCGTCGGGATAAGAAGGCTGAAGCTTTCTTT.

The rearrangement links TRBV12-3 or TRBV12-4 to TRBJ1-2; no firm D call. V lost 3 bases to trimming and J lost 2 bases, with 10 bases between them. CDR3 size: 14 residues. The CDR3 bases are TGTGCCAGCAGTTTCTTGCGGCAGAACTATGGCTACACCTTC. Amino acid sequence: CASSFLRQNYGYTF.

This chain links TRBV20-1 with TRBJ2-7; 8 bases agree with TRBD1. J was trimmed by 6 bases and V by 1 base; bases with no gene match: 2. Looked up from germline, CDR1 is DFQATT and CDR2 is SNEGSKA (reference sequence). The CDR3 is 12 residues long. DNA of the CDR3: TGCAGTGCTAGAGTGACAGGGGCCGAGCAGTACTTC. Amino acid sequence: CSARVTGAEQYF.

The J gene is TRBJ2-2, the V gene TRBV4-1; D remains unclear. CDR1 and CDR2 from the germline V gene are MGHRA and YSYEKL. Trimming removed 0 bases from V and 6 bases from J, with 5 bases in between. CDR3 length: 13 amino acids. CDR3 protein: CASSQDGSGELFF. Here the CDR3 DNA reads TGCGCCAGCAGCCAAGATGGCTCCGGGGAGCTGTTTTTT.